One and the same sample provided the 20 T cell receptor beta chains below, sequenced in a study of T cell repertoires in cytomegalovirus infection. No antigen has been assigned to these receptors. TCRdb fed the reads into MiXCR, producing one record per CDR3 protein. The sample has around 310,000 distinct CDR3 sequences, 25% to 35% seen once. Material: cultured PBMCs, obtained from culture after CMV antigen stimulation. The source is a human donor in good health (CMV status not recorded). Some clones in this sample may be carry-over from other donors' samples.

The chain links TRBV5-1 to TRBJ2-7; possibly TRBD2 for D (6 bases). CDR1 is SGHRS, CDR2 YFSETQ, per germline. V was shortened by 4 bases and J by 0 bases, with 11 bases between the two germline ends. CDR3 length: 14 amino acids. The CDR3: CASSRVGGSYEQYF. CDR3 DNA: TGCGCCAGCAGCCGCGTCGGGGGCTCCTACGAGCAGTACTTC.

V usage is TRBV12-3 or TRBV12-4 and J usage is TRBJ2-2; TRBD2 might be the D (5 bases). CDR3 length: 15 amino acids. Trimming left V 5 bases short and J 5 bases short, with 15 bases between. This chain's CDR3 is CASSLYGVGTGELFF. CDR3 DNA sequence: TGTGCCAGCAGTCTTTACGGGGTTGGGACCGGGGAGCTGTTTTTT.

Written as DNA, the CDR3 is TGTGCCAGCAGTTACTCATGGGCGGGAAATTCACCCCTCCACTTT. Its protein product is CASSYSWAGNSPLHF. The rearrangement joins TRBV6-8 to TRBJ1-6; D not certain. The CDR3 runs to 15 residues. The V gene lost 0 bases and the J gene lost 7 bases, with 10 bases spanning the gap. Looked up from germline, CDR1 is MNHGY and CDR2 is SAAAGT.

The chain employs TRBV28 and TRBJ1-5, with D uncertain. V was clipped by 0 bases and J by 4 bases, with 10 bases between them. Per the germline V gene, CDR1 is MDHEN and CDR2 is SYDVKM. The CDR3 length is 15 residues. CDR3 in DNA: TGTGCCAGCAGTTTATGGGCCCCAAAGAATCAGCCCCAGCATTTT. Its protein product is CASSLWAPKNQPQHF.

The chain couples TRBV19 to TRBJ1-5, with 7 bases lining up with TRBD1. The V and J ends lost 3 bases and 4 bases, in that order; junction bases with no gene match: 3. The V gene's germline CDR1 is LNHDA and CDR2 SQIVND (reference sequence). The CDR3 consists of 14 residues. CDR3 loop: CASSIRDSNQPQHF. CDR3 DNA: TGTGCCAGTAGTATCCGGGACAGTAATCAGCCCCAGCATTTT.

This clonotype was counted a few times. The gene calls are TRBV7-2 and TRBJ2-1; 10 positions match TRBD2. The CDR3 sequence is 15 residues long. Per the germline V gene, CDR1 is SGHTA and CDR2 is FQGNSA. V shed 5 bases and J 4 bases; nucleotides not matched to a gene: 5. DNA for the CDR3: TGTGCCAGCAGCGAGCGGGAGGGCCCTTACAATGAGCAGTTCTTC. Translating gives CASSEREGPYNEQFF.

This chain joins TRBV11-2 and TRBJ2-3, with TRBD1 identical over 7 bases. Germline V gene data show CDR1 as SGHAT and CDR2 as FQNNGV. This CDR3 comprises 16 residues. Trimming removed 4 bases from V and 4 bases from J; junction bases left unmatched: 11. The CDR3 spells CASSSLRGRGADTQYF. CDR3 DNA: TGTGCCAGCAGCTCCCTTAGGGGGCGCGGTGCAGATACGCAGTATTTT.

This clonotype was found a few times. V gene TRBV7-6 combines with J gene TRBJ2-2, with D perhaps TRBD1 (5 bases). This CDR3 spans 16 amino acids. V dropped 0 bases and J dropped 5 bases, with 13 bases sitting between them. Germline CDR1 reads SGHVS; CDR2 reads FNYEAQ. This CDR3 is CASSLAIGVDTGELFF. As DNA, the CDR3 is TGTGCCAGCAGCTTAGCGATAGGGGTTGATACCGGGGAGCTGTTTTTT. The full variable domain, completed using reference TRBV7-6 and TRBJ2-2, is GAGVSQSPRYKVTKRGQDVALRCDPISGHVSLYWYRQALGQGPEFLTYFNYEAQQDKSGLPNDRFSAERPEGSISTLTIQRTEQRDSAMYRCASSLAIGVDTGELFFGEGSRLTVL.

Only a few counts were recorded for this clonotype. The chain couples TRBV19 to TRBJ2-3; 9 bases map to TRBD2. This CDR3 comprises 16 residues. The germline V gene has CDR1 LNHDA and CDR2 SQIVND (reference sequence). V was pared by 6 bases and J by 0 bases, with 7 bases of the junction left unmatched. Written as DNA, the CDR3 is TGTGCCAGTAGAGTCTCTAGCGGGAAAAGCACAGATACGCAGTATTTT. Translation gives CASRVSSGKSTDTQYF. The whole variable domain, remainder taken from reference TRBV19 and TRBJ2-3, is DGGITQSPKYLFRKEGQNVTLSCEQNLNHDAMYWYRQDPGQGLRLIYYSQIVNDFQKGDIAEGYSVSREKKESFPLTVTSAQKNPTAFYLCASRVSSGKSTDTQYFGPGTRLTVL.

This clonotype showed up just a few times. DNA for the CDR3: TGTGCCAGCAGCTTAACGAGCAGGGCTGCTGGGGCCAACGTCCTGACTTTC. This translates into CASSLTSRAAGANVLTF. This sequence joins TRBV7-3 and TRBJ2-6, with a possible D match to TRBD1 (5 bases). Trimming left V 0 bases short and J 2 bases short, with 11 bases between. The CDR3 sequence is 17 residues long. The germline V gene encodes CDR1 SGHTA and CDR2 FQGTGA.

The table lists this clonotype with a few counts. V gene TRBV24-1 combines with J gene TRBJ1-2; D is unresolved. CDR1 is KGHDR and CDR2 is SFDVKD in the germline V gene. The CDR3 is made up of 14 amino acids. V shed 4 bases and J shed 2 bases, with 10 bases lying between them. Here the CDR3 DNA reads TGTGCCACCAGTGAATTTCACGCGAACTATGGCTACACCTTC. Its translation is CATSEFHANYGYTF.

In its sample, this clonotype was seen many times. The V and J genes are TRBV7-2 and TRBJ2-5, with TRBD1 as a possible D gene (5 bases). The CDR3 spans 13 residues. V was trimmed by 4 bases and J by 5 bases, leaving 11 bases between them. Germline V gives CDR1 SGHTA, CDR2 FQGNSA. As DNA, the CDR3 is TGTGCCAGCAGCTCTCAGGGTTTGGAGACCCAGTACTTC. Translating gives CASSSQGLETQYF.

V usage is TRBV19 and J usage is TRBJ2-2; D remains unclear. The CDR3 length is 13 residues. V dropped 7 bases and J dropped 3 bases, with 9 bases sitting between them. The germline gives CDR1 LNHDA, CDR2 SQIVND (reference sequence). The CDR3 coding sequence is TGTGCCAGTACCCCGACGGACACCGGGGAGCTGTTTTTT. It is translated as CASTPTDTGELFF.

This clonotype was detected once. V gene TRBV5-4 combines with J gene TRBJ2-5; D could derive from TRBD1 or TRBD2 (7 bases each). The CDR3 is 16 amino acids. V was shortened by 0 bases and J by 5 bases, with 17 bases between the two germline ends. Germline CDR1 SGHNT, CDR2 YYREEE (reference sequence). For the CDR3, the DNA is TGTGCCAGCAGCTTGGGGTTACAGGGGAGGGAGGAGACCCAGTACTTC. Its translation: CASSLGLQGREETQYF.

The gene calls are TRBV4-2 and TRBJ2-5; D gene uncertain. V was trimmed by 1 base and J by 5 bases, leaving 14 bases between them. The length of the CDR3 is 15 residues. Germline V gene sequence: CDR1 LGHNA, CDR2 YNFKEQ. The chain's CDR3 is CASSQGPGLEETQYF. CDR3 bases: TGTGCCAGCAGCCAAGGGCCCGGCCTAGAGGAGACCCAGTACTTC.

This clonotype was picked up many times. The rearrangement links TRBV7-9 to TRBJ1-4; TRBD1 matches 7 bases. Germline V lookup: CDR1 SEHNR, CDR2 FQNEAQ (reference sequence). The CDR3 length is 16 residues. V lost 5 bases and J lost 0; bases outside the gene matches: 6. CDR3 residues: CASSPGQFATNEKLFF. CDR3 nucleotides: TGTGCCAGCAGCCCGGGACAGTTCGCAACTAATGAAAAACTGTTTTTT.

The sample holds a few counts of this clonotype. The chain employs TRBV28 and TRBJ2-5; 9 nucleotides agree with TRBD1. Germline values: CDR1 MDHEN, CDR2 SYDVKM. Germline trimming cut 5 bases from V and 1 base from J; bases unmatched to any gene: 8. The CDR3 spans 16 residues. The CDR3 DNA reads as TGTGCCAGCAGTAACAAACCGGGACAGGGCCAAGAGACCCAGTACTTC. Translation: CASSNKPGQGQETQYF. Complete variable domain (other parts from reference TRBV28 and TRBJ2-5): DVKVTQSSRYLVKRTGEKVFLECVQDMDHENMFWYRQDPGLGLRLIYFSYDVKMKEKGDIPEGYSVSREKKERFSLILESASTNQTSMYLCASSNKPGQGQETQYFGPGTRLLVL.

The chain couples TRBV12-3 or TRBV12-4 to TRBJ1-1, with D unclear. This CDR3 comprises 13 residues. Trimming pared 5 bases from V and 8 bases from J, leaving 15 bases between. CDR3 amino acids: CASSPPEHSEAFF. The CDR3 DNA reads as TGTGCCAGCAGTCCCCCGGAGCACTCCGAAGCTTTCTTT.

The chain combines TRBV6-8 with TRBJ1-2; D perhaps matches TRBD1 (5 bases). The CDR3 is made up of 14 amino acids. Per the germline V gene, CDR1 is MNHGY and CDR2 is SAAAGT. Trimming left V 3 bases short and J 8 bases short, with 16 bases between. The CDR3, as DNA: TGTGCCAGCAGTTATAGGGAAGGGGCGCAGGGCTACACCTTC. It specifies CASSYREGAQGYTF.

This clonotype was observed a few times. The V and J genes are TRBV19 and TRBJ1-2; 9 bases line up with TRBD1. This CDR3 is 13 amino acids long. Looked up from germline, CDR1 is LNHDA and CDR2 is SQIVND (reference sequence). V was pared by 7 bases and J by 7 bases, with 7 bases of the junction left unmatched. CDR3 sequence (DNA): TGTGCCAGTACGCCGGTACAGGGGGCTGGCTACACCTTC. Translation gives CASTPVQGAGYTF.